This T cell receptor (beta chain) was recovered during a study of T cells after yellow fever vaccination. Study conclusions and caveats: Peak timing came faster in the weaker secondary response, day 5 versus 15. There was a small share of clonotypes that showed up in both the CD4 and CD8 compartments.

Conversion of TCR transcripts into cDNA relied on 5'RACE template switching, which added a universal primer site and UMIs. One entry per CDR3 protein, called by TCRdb with MiXCR from the 5' RACE reads. The sample yields approximately 150,000 distinct CDR3 sequences, 7.7% seen once. The V and J ends lost 5 bases and 9 bases, in that order; junction bases with no gene match: 9. CDR3 length: 14 residues. Per the germline V gene, CDR1 is SGHTA and CDR2 is FQGNSA. This clonotype was observed at least ten times. The antigen is unknown. Sample: CD4+ T cells sorted from PBMCs, taken 5 days after the yellow fever booster vaccination. This receptor was identified in a man aged 25-40 years who received the YFV17D yellow fever vaccine. The chain employs TRBV7-2 and TRBJ1-5, with 8 nucleotides matching TRBD1. The CDR3 nucleotides are TGTGCCAGCAGCCCCGGGACAGGCGGGCGGCCCCAGCATTTT. Residues: CASSPGTGGRPQHF. The full variable domain, in which reference TRBV7-2 and TRBJ1-5 provide the parts outside the CDR3, is GAGVSQSPSNKVTEKGKDVELRCDPISGHTALYWYRQSLGQGLEFLIYFQGNSAPDKSGLPSDRFSAERTGGSVSTLTIQRTQQEDSAVYLCASSPGTGGRPQHFGDGTRLSIL.